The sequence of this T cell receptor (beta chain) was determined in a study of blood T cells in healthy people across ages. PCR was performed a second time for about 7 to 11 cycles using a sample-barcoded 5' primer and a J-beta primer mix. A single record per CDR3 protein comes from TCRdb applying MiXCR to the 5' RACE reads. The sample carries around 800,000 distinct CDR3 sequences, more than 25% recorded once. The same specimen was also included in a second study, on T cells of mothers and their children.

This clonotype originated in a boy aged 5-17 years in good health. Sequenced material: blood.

CDR3 sequence reads: CASSPQEGRDTEAFF. CDR3 DNA sequence: TGCGCCAGCAGCCCTCAGGAGGGAAGGGACACTGAAGCTTTCTTT. The V gene is TRBV4-1, the J gene TRBJ1-1; D remains ambiguous. The CDR3 length is 15 residues. Germline lookup yields CDR1 MGHRA and CDR2 YSYEKL. V was shortened by 4 bases and J by 3 bases, with 15 bases between the two germline ends.